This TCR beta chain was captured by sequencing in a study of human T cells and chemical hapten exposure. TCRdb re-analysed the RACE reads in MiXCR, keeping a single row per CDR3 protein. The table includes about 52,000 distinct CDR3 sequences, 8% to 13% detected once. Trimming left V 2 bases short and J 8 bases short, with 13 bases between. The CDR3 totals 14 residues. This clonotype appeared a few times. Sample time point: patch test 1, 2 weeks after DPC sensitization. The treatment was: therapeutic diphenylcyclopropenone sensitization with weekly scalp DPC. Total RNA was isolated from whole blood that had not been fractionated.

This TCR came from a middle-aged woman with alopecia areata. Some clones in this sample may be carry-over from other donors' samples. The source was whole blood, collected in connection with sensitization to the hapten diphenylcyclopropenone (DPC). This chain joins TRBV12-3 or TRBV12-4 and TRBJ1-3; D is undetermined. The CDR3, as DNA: TGTGCCAGCAGTTTATCGGCAGTAGCGCACACCATATATTTT. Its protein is CASSLSAVAHTIYF.